The next 15 T cell receptor beta chains were all read from a single sample in a study of T cells after yellow fever vaccination. MiXCR, applied by TCRdb to the 5' RACE reads, yields one record per CDR3 protein. The sample consists of approximately 550,000 distinct CDR3 sequences, 15% to 20% of them appearing once. This specimen consisted of PBMCs, obtained 15 days after the yellow fever booster vaccination. The receptor source for this set is a man between 25 and 39 years old who received the YFV17D yellow fever vaccine.

This clonotype came up a few times. CDR3 amino acids: CASSLGATSGRSGANVLTF. In DNA, the CDR3 is TGTGCCAGCAGCTTAGGGGCGACTAGCGGGAGATCTGGGGCCAACGTCCTGACTTTC. The chain carries TRBV7-6 and TRBJ2-6; 12 bases map to TRBD2. CDR3 size: 19 residues. Germline CDR1 SGHVS, CDR2 FNYEAQ. V lost 1 base and J lost 1; bases outside the gene matches: 5.

Notes on this clonotype: This may stem from a read error, because a much larger clone lies one nucleotide away. The V call is TRBV5-6, the J call TRBJ1-1; D ambiguous. The germline V and J ends were trimmed by 3 bases and 1 base, with 4 bases remaining between them. Germline V lookup: CDR1 SGHDT, CDR2 YYEEEE. This CDR3 comprises 12 residues. DNA of the CDR3: TGTGCCAGCAGCTCCCCGAACACTGAAGCTTTCTTT. Encoded protein: CASSSPNTEAFF.

This clonotype turned up a few times. The rearrangement uses TRBV10-3 and TRBJ1-1, with TRBD1 identical over 11 bases. The CDR3 loop spans 13 amino acids. The trim removed 10 bases at V and 3 bases at J, leaving 4 bases unmatched. Looked up from germline, CDR1 is ENHRY and CDR2 is SYGVKD. The CDR3 region has the DNA TGTGCCAGCAAGGGACAGGGGGACACTGAAGCTTTCTTT. Translation: CASKGQGDTEAFF.

This rearrangement joins TRBV20-1 to TRBJ2-7; 9 positions agree with TRBD2. This CDR3 contains 16 residues. V lost 3 bases and J lost 6; bases outside the gene matches: 15. The V gene's germline CDR1 is DFQATT and CDR2 SNEGSKA (reference sequence). CDR3 sequence (DNA): TGCAGTGCTAGTGTTCCCCGACAGCGGGAGGTCGGCGAGCAGTACTTC. Translating it yields CSASVPRQREVGEQYF.

This clonotype was counted only a few times. The chain couples TRBV7-3 to TRBJ2-3; TRBD1 is a possible D gene (7 bases). The V end was cut by 5 bases, the J end by 0 bases, with 12 bases between. Germline lookup yields CDR1 SGHTA and CDR2 FQGTGA. The CDR3 has 15 amino acids. CDR3 residues: CASSVQGTSTDTQYF. The CDR3, as DNA: TGTGCCAGCAGCGTACAGGGGACTAGCACAGATACGCAGTATTTT.

A few counts support this clonotype. This rearrangement joins TRBV18 to TRBJ2-3; 7 bases map to TRBD1. This CDR3 region has 15 residues. Germline V gene sequence: CDR1 KGHSH, CDR2 LQKENI. Losses at the gene ends were 5 bases for V and 9 bases for J; bases not matched to a gene: 14. This chain's CDR3 is CASSTGTMVTGTQYF. CDR3 nucleotides: TGTGCCAGCTCAACCGGGACGATGGTGACAGGGACGCAGTATTTT.

There are a few counts of this clonotype. J is TRBJ2-4 and V is TRBV5-1; TRBD2 agrees at 12 bases. The CDR3 length is 16 residues. CDR1 SGHRS and CDR2 YFSETQ come from the germline V gene. Trimming at V came to 0 bases and at J to 7 bases, leaving 5 bases not matched to a gene. The CDR3 reads CASSLVPSGRANIQYF. The CDR3, as DNA: TGCGCCAGCAGCTTGGTGCCTAGCGGGAGGGCGAACATTCAGTACTTC. Full variable domain (remainder filled in from reference TRBV5-1 and TRBJ2-4): KAGVTQTPRYLIKTRGQQVTLSCSPISGHRSVSWYQQTPGQGLQFLFEYFSETQRNKGNFPGRFSGRQFSNSRSEMNVSTLELGDSALYLCASSLVPSGRANIQYFGAGTRLSVL.

The chain has TRBV7-8 and TRBJ2-1; maybe TRBD1 (6 bases). The CDR3 covers 12 residues. The V end was cut by 10 bases, the J end by 8 bases, with 15 bases between. The germline V gene encodes CDR1 SGHVS and CDR2 FQNEAQ. CDR3 residues: CATAVAGDEQFF. The DNA of the CDR3 is TGTGCCACAGCAGTCGCAGGGGATGAGCAGTTCTTC.

The rearrangement links TRBV28 to TRBJ2-7; 9 bases map to TRBD2. Germline CDR1 MDHEN, CDR2 SYDVKM. The CDR3 has 16 residues. Losses at the gene ends were 8 bases for V and 4 bases for J; bases not matched to a gene: 15. In nucleotides, the CDR3 is TGTGCCAGCCTACCTCAGGGCGGGAGGGTAGGTTACGAGCAGTACTTC. Protein sequence: CASLPQGGRVGYEQYF.

The gene calls are TRBV12-3 or TRBV12-4 and TRBJ2-1; a possible D gene is TRBD2 (5 bases). The CDR3 has 14 amino acids. V lost 9 bases, J lost 0 bases, and 12 bases lay in between. The CDR3 DNA reads as TGTGCCAGTTGCTCAACTAGCTCCTACAATGAGCAGTTCTTC. It translates to CASCSTSSYNEQFF.

This clonotype was detected only a few times. The V call is TRBV20-1, the J call TRBJ2-3; D may correspond to TRBD1 or TRBD2 (5 bases each). V was cut by 6 bases and J by 4 bases, with 11 bases left in between. CDR1 is DFQATT, CDR2 SNEGSKA, per germline (reference sequence). CDR3 length: 12 residues. CDR3 in DNA: TGCAGTGCCGGCAGGGACGCAGATACGCAGTATTTT. It codes for CSAGRDADTQYF.

The V gene is TRBV7-2, the J gene TRBJ2-7; weak D call: TRBD2 (6 bases). The CDR3 contains 14 residues. From germline, CDR1 is SGHTA and CDR2 FQGNSA. Trimming shortened V by 2 bases and J by 5 bases, and 13 bases separated the two germline ends. This CDR3 reads CASSLILAVNEQYF. The DNA for the CDR3 is TGTGCCAGCAGCTTAATATTAGCGGTTAACGAGCAGTACTTC.

This chain joins TRBV3-1 and TRBJ2-5, with a weak D call TRBD1 (6 bases). The V and J ends lost 1 base and 1 base respectively, with 13 bases between them. Germline CDR1 reads LGHDT; CDR2 reads YNNKEL (reference sequence). The CDR3 covers 16 residues. In nucleotides, the CDR3 is TGTGCCAGCAGCCAAGGGTCCGGGACACTCCAAGAGACCCAGTACTTC. Translation gives CASSQGSGTLQETQYF.

The chain links TRBV20-1 to TRBJ2-5; no clear D. The V gene's germline CDR1 is DFQATT and CDR2 SNEGSKA (reference sequence). There are 13 residues in the CDR3. CDR3 sequence reads: CALPDGSQETQYF. The CDR3 DNA is TGCGCCTTGCCTGACGGCAGCCAAGAGACCCAGTACTTC.

This rearrangement joins TRBV2 to TRBJ1-5; a possible D gene is TRBD1 (6 bases). This CDR3 has 13 residues. Germline V lookup: CDR1 SNHLY, CDR2 FYNNEI. V lost 6 bases to trimming and J lost 5 bases, with 11 bases between them. CDR3 coding DNA: TGTGCCAGCAGGGGGGGCCGGGATCAGCCCCAGCATTTT. Encoded protein: CASRGGRDQPQHF.